The T cell receptor beta chain described here comes from a study of T cells after yellow fever vaccination. Per germline, CDR1 SGHDN and CDR2 FVKESK. The CDR3 is 13 amino acids. After removal of 3 bases from V and 7 bases from J, the junction contained 3 bases not matched to a gene. TCR cDNA was made by 5'RACE template switching, adding a universal primer site and UMIs. TCRdb called the 5' RACE reads again in MiXCR, with one record for every CDR3 protein. This table holds nearly 70,000 distinct CDR3 sequences, about 7% found once. Study results and caveats: Most clones from primary vaccination resurfaced after the booster (96% CD4, around 90% CD8).

This clonotype showed up many times. Its matching antigen is unknown. This rearrangement joins TRBV14 to TRBJ1-2, with TRBD1 matching 9 bases. The specimen comprised CD8+ T cells sorted from PBMCs, sampled more than 40 days after the first yellow fever vaccination. The source of this sequence is a man in his late teens or twenties who received the YFV17D yellow fever vaccine. The CDR3 DNA reads TGTGCCAGCAGCCATCTGGACAGGGGTGGCTACACCTTC. Its translation is CASSHLDRGGYTF.